A single sample gave rise to the 27 T cell receptor beta chains below, sequenced in a study of shared clonotypes between healthy human individuals. TCRdb's copy holds only in-frame clones and misses some; the assay was immunoSEQ multiplex PCR. Of some 2,500,000 clones in the sample, more than 85% are singletons; the top ten hold about 0.38%. The specimen sequenced was naive CD4+ T cells from PBMCs. Described subset: CD45RA+ positively selected. Source of these receptors: a man between 18 and 29 years old in good health. Some clones in this sample may be carry-over from other donors' samples.

The chain is built from TRBV15 and TRBJ2-7; either TRBD1 or TRBD2 may supply D (5 bases each). This CDR3 spans 15 amino acids. Trimming took off 0 bases at V and 1 base at J, with 10 bases between the two ends. Germline CDR1 reads LNHNV; CDR2 reads YYDKDF (reference sequence). This chain's CDR3 is CATSREVGGSYEQYF. In nucleotides, the CDR3 is TGTGCCACCAGCAGAGAGGTTGGGGGATCCTACGAGCAGTACTTC.

The rearrangement joins TRBV5-1 to TRBJ1-2; the match to TRBD1 covers 9 bases. Trimming removed 4 bases from V and 6 bases from J; junction bases left unmatched: 10. CDR3 length: 15 residues. Germline CDR1 and CDR2: SGHRS and YFSETQ. Here the CDR3 DNA reads TGCGCCAGCAGCCGGGACAGGGAAAGGAGGGATGGCTACACCTTC. Residues: CASSRDRERRDGYTF.

The CDR3 region has the DNA TGTGCCAGCACGACTAGCGGGATTGGCAATGAGCAGTTCTTC. This codes for CASTTSGIGNEQFF. The gene calls are TRBV6-1 and TRBJ2-1; 11 bases are a match to TRBD2. Trimming took 7 bases from V and 6 from J; bases not matched to a gene: 5. The CDR3 length is 14 residues. Germline values: CDR1 MNHNS, CDR2 SASEGT.

The CDR3 is CAWSDPPGNYGYTF. The CDR3 nucleotides read TGTGCCTGGAGTGACCCGCCTGGGAACTATGGCTACACCTTC. The chain combines TRBV30 with TRBJ1-2; no reliable D call. In germline, CDR1 is GTSNPN, CDR2 SVGIG (reference sequence). The CDR3 is made up of 14 amino acids. The V gene lost 1 base and the J gene lost 2 bases, with 11 bases spanning the gap.

V usage is TRBV12-5 and J usage is TRBJ2-5, with D possibly TRBD2 on 6 matching bases. Between the trimmed V and J ends, which lost 2 bases and 2 bases, there was a span of 12 bases. CDR1 LGHNT and CDR2 FRNRAP come from the germline V gene. This CDR3 has 15 residues. The CDR3 region has the DNA TGTGCTAGTGGTTTGTCGACCGGGACTCAAGAGACCCAGTACTTC. Encoded protein: CASGLSTGTQETQYF.

CDR3 loop: CASSFGGADTQYF. The CDR3 DNA reads as TGTGCCAGCAGTTTTGGAGGGGCAGATACGCAGTATTTT. The V call is TRBV28, the J call TRBJ2-3; D is possibly TRBD2 (6 bases). This CDR3 region has 13 residues. Per the germline V gene, CDR1 is MDHEN and CDR2 is SYDVKM. Trimming removed 3 bases from V and 4 bases from J, with 8 bases in between.

Turning to this clone: This specimen includes other DNA sequences encoding the same CDR3. The chain recombines TRBV28 with TRBJ1-1; D remains unclear. This CDR3 has 12 residues. Germline V gives CDR1 MDHEN, CDR2 SYDVKM. Trimming pared 2 bases from V and 6 bases from J, leaving 7 bases between. In nucleotides, the CDR3 is TGTGCCAGCAGTTTAAGGCCCCCTGAAGCTTTCTTT. Amino acid sequence: CASSLRPPEAFF.

The chain uses TRBV5-1 and TRBJ1-1; D unclear. V gave up 0 bases and J gave up 4 bases, with 10 bases separating them. CDR1 and CDR2 from the germline V gene are SGHRS and YFSETQ. The CDR3 consists of 14 residues. This CDR3 is CASSLVGLSTEAFF. DNA for the CDR3: TGCGCCAGCAGCTTGGTGGGCCTAAGCACTGAAGCTTTCTTT. The entire variable domain, with the rest obtained from reference TRBV5-1 and TRBJ1-1, is as follows: KAGVTQTPRYLIKTRGQQVTLSCSPISGHRSVSWYQQTPGQGLQFLFEYFSETQRNKGNFPGRFSGRQFSNSRSEMNVSTLELGDSALYLCASSLVGLSTEAFFGQGTRLTVV.

Concerning this clone: In the same sample, other DNA sequences code for this CDR3. The J gene is TRBJ1-4, the V gene TRBV28, with D tentatively TRBD1 (6 bases). Germline values: CDR1 MDHEN, CDR2 SYDVKM. V dropped 4 bases and J dropped 3 bases, with 6 bases sitting between them. There are 13 residues in the CDR3. The CDR3 DNA is TGTGCCAGCAGTTGGACAGCTAATGAAAAACTGTTTTTT. Translated, it gives CASSWTANEKLFF.

V and J are TRBV15 and TRBJ2-1; TRBD2 aligns across 13 bases. The CDR3 extends over 16 amino acids. The J segment lost 10 bases and the V segment lost 5 bases, leaving 11 bases of the junction unmatched. In germline, CDR1 is LNHNV, CDR2 YYDKDF (reference sequence). This CDR3 is CATSPTSGRAPREQFF. As DNA, the CDR3 is TGTGCCACCAGCCCTACTAGCGGGAGGGCCCCCAGGGAGCAGTTCTTC. The full variable domain, its missing parts supplied by reference TRBV15 and TRBJ2-1, is DAMVIQNPRYQVTQFGKPVTLSCSQTLNHNVMYWYQQKSSQAPKLLFHYYDKDFNNEADTPDNFQSRRPNTSFCFLDIRSPGLGDTAMYLCATSPTSGRAPREQFFGPGTRLTVL.

As to this clone: Distinct nucleotide sequences in the sample also encode this CDR3. The V and J genes are TRBV28 and TRBJ1-2, with unresolved D. The V gene's germline CDR1 is MDHEN and CDR2 SYDVKM. CDR3 length: 12 residues. The V and J ends lost 2 bases and 5 bases respectively, with 6 bases between them. The CDR3: CASSLNEYGYTF. CDR3 nucleotide sequence: TGTGCCAGCAGTTTAAACGAATATGGCTACACCTTC.

Only one count was recorded for this clone. The rearrangement uses TRBV5-1 and TRBJ2-1; no clear D. The CDR3 sequence is 15 residues long. V was shortened by 1 base and J by 0 bases, with 8 bases between the two germline ends. Looked up from germline, CDR1 is SGHRS and CDR2 is YFSETQ. The CDR3 DNA reads as TGCGCCAGCAGCTTGCGGCAGCCCTCCTACAATGAGCAGTTCTTC. Its protein is CASSLRQPSYNEQFF.

The rearrangement links TRBV10-3 to TRBJ1-2; 7 nucleotides align to TRBD1. The length of the CDR3 is 12 residues. V was clipped by 6 bases and J by 8 bases; unmatched bases: 6. CDR1 is ENHRY and CDR2 is SYGVKD in the germline V gene. The CDR3 reads CAIRPQGDGYTF. CDR3 nucleotides: TGTGCCATCAGGCCGCAGGGGGACGGCTACACCTTC.

The rearrangement joins TRBV6-5 to TRBJ2-7; D is unclear. Per germline, CDR1 MNHEY and CDR2 SVGAGI. V was pared by 6 bases and J by 6 bases, with 9 bases between. This CDR3 is 11 amino acids long. The CDR3: CASRGSGEQYF. Written as DNA, the CDR3 is TGTGCCAGCAGGGGATCCGGCGAGCAGTACTTC.

The genes are TRBV28 and TRBJ1-5, with no clear D. Germline CDR1 MDHEN, CDR2 SYDVKM. This CDR3 has 16 amino acids. Trimming took 7 bases from V and 7 from J, leaving 23 bases between them. The CDR3 bases are TGTGCCAGCACCTTACCCTTGGGAGAAGTAGGGCAGCCCCAGCATTTT. This sequence encodes CASTLPLGEVGQPQHF.

The chain carries TRBV4-1 and TRBJ2-5; D is perhaps TRBD1 (5 bases). The V gene's germline CDR1 is MGHRA and CDR2 YSYEKL. The CDR3 contains 16 residues. The V end lost 1 base, the J end lost 2 bases, and 14 bases lay between the germline ends. The CDR3 nucleotides read TGCGCCAGCAGCCAAGGGGGCGGCGGAAAGCAAGAGACCCAGTACTTC. Translating it yields CASSQGGGGKQETQYF.

In this sample, this clone turned up once. J is TRBJ1-4 and V is TRBV6-5; D is undetermined. Deletions cut 5 bases from V and 8 bases from J, with 12 bases between. Germline CDR1 MNHEY, CDR2 SVGAGI. The CDR3 contains 13 residues. In nucleotides, the CDR3 is TGTGCCAGCAGTACGACCCTTGGCGAAAAACTGTTTTTT. It specifies CASSTTLGEKLFF.

The rearrangement uses TRBV11-2 and TRBJ2-2, with 7 bases identical to TRBD1. This CDR3 is built from 17 residues. The trim removed 1 base at V and 4 bases at J, leaving 9 bases unmatched. Germline V gene lookup returns CDR1 SGHAT and CDR2 FQNNGV. CDR3 in amino acids: CASSLGVRDSPTGELFF. The CDR3 nucleotides read TGTGCCAGCAGCTTAGGGGTCCGGGACAGCCCCACCGGGGAGCTGTTTTTT.

The V gene is TRBV5-1, the J gene TRBJ2-5, with D uncertain. The germline gives CDR1 SGHRS, CDR2 YFSETQ. The V end was cut by 0 bases, the J end by 2 bases, with 11 bases between. The length of the CDR3 is 15 residues. In DNA, the CDR3 is TGCGCCAGCAGCTTGGGGGCAGCATATCAAGAGACCCAGTACTTC. It codes for CASSLGAAYQETQYF.

The V call is TRBV25-1, the J call TRBJ1-5; D is undetermined. The CDR3 runs to 14 residues. The V and J ends lost 0 bases and 6 bases respectively, with 9 bases between them. The germline gives CDR1 MGHDK, CDR2 SYGVNS. This chain's CDR3 is CASSEYGRTQPQHF. CDR3 nucleotides: TGTGCCAGCAGTGAATACGGACGCACTCAGCCCCAGCATTTT.

The chain carries TRBV25-1 and TRBJ2-2; D is perhaps TRBD1 (6 bases). Trimming cost V 1 base and J 1 base, with 13 bases left between them. This CDR3 spans 17 amino acids. Germline CDR1 and CDR2: MGHDK and SYGVNS. The CDR3 nucleotides are TGTGCCAGCAGTGAATTTCCGAGCAGGGGGAACACCGGGGAGCTGTTTTTT. It is translated as CASSEFPSRGNTGELFF.

This clone was detected only a few times. Other DNA sequences in this specimen translate into the identical CDR3. The J gene is TRBJ1-4, the V gene TRBV5-1; 10 bases are shared with TRBD1. Losses at the gene ends were 0 bases for V and 8 bases for J; bases not matched to a gene: 4. Germline V gives CDR1 SGHRS, CDR2 YFSETQ. CDR3 size: 15 residues. CDR3 in amino acids: CASSLAGTGDEKLFF. DNA for the CDR3: TGCGCCAGCAGCTTGGCCGGGACAGGGGACGAAAAACTGTTTTTT.

This clone was recorded once. The chain combines TRBV6-5 with TRBJ2-7, with 7 bases aligning to TRBD1. Germline lookup yields CDR1 MNHEY and CDR2 SVGAGI. This CDR3 spans 15 amino acids. V shed 2 bases and J 7 bases; nucleotides not matched to a gene: 11. For the CDR3, the DNA is TGTGCCAGCAGTTACAGACAGGGCTCCTTTGGGGAGCAGTACTTC. Encoded protein: CASSYRQGSFGEQYF.

A remark on this clone: In the same sample, other DNA sequences code for this CDR3. The chain carries TRBV5-1 and TRBJ2-5, with TRBD1 identical over 8 bases. The CDR3 loop spans 13 amino acids. Germline CDR1 SGHRS, CDR2 YFSETQ. Losses at the gene ends were 5 bases for V and 2 bases for J; bases not matched to a gene: 2. For the CDR3, the DNA is TGCGCCAGCAGAAGGACAGGGCAAGAGACCCAGTACTTC. Its translation: CASRRTGQETQYF.

The V call is TRBV18, the J call TRBJ2-2, with TRBD1 as a possible D gene (6 bases). The CDR3 has 13 amino acids. Germline lookup yields CDR1 KGHSH and CDR2 LQKENI. Trimming took 3 bases from V and 5 from J, leaving 7 bases between them. CDR3 nucleotides: TGTGCCAGCTCACCGGGACAAACCGGGGAGCTGTTTTTT. Translated, it gives CASSPGQTGELFF.

The V call is TRBV11-2, the J call TRBJ1-1, with D possibly matching TRBD1 (6 bases). This CDR3 contains 17 residues. CDR1 SGHAT and CDR2 FQNNGV come from the germline V gene. The V end was cut by 4 bases, the J end by 1 base, with 19 bases between. The CDR3 sequence is CASSSVRWGQTNTEAFF. The CDR3 region has the DNA TGTGCCAGCAGCTCGGTTCGTTGGGGGCAGACGAACACTGAAGCTTTCTTT.

The chain uses TRBV19 and TRBJ2-1, with 7 positions matching TRBD2. V was pared by 3 bases and J by 0 bases, with 14 bases of the junction left unmatched. From germline, CDR1 is LNHDA and CDR2 SQIVND (reference sequence). This CDR3 is built from 19 residues. The chain's CDR3 is CASSIRLAAGFSSYNEQFF. The CDR3 DNA follows: TGTGCCAGTAGTATTAGGCTAGCAGCGGGGTTCAGCTCCTACAATGAGCAGTTCTTC.